The clone carrying this T cell receptor beta chain was observed at least ten times. Its antigen is not identified. A junction boundary mismatches the germline segment, possibly from a read error. The CDR3 contains 15 residues. The germline gives CDR1 SGHTA, CDR2 FQGNSA. UMIs were added to TCR cDNA along with a universal primer site when it was made by 5'RACE template switching. One entry per CDR3 protein results from TCRdb running MiXCR on the 5' RACE reads. Seen here are some 560,000 distinct CDR3 sequences, roughly a sixth observed once, and the top ten hold about 18%. The data were obtained in a study of T cells after yellow fever vaccination. Study outcomes and limitations: Although most clonotypes did not, a small share appeared in both CD4 and CD8 compartments. Though it reached lower strength, the secondary response hit its peak faster, day 5 versus 15. Reappearance after the booster was observed for most primary-vaccination clones (roughly 96% CD4, roughly 88% CD8).

The sample in question was PBMCs, obtained around 5 days after the first yellow fever vaccination. This TCR was sampled from a man between 18 and 35 years old who received the YFV17D yellow fever vaccine. V is TRBV7-2 and J is TRBJ1-1; tentative D call: TRBD1 (6 bases). The CDR3: CASSLGGGLNTEAFF. The CDR3 nucleotides read TGTGCCAGCAGTTTAGGGGGAGGGCTGAACACTGAAGCTTTCTTT.